Listed below are T cell receptor beta chains from one sample, sequenced in a study of CD8 T cells in Susac syndrome. TCRdb re-analysed the immunoSEQ multiplex PCR reads in MiXCR, keeping a single row per CDR3 protein. The sample has some 110,000 distinct CDR3 sequences; roughly 93% are singletons. Sequences were obtained from CD8+ T cells from PBMCs. These receptors were obtained from a human donor with multiple sclerosis. The CDR3 runs from the conserved cysteine through the conserved F or W. Fields, in order: CDR3 DNA, CDR3 protein, D gene, clone size, J gene, V gene. The D gene is left open where the match is weak. Size values are once, few and many counts, or a class for expanded clones, and some rows have none.

DNA: TGTGCCAGCAGGACCGGGGGGAGGAGCAATCAGCCCCAGCATTTT; CDR3: CASRTGGRSNQPQHF; D: NA; size: NA; J: TRBJ1-5; V: TRBV13
DNA: TGTGCCAGCAGCGAGGGACAGGGCGGGTTTGGCTACACCTTC; CDR3: CASSEGQGGFGYTF; D: TRBD1; size: NA; J: TRBJ1-2; V: TRBV5-6
DNA: TGTGCCAGCAGCCCCCAGGGAGGGTCCAAGCCTAATGAGCAGTTCTTC; CDR3: CASSPQGGSKPNEQFF; D: TRBD2; size: once; J: TRBJ2-1; V: TRBV9
DNA: TGTGCCAGTAGTTGGTCGACGGGTGGCTACACCTTC; CDR3: CASSWSTGGYTF; D: NA; size: NA; J: TRBJ1-2; V: TRBV19
DNA: TGTGCCAGCAGCTTGCCGGGGACAGCCAATGAGCAGTTCTTC; CDR3: CASSLPGTANEQFF; D: TRBD1; size: NA; J: TRBJ2-1; V: TRBV5-6
DNA: TGCAGTGCTAGAGATAGGGACATTGGGGGCACTGAAGCTTTCTTT; CDR3: CSARDRDIGGTEAFF; D: NA; size: NA; J: TRBJ1-1; V: TRBV20-1
DNA: TGTGCCAGCAGCGTAGCGATTGACTCTGGGGCCAACGTCCTGACTTTC; CDR3: CASSVAIDSGANVLTF; D: NA; size: NA; J: TRBJ2-6; V: TRBV9
DNA: TGTGCCAGCAGCTTAGGGGCCACGGGGGCCTACGAGCAGTACTTC; CDR3: CASSLGATGAYEQYF; D: NA; size: NA; J: TRBJ2-7; V: TRBV11-2
DNA: TGCAGTGCTGTATCGTCAACAGGGGACTTGGAGACCCAGTACTTC; CDR3: CSAVSSTGDLETQYF; D: NA; size: NA; J: TRBJ2-5; V: TRBV20-1
DNA: TGTGCCAGCAGTCCCCTCTTAACAGGGGGGACTGAAGCTTTCTTT; CDR3: CASSPLLTGGTEAFF; D: TRBD1; size: NA; J: TRBJ1-1; V: TRBV27
DNA: TGTGCCTGGAGCGGGGGCTTCAATGAGCAGTTCTTC; CDR3: CAWSGGFNEQFF; D: NA; size: NA; J: TRBJ2-1; V: TRBV30
DNA: TGCAGCTTTGGCGGGGGACAGGGCGTGGGTTACGAGCAGTACTTC; CDR3: CSFGGGQGVGYEQYF; D: TRBD1; size: NA; J: TRBJ2-7; V: TRBV29-1
DNA: TGCAGTGCTCCTCAGCGGAACTATGGCTACACCTTC; CDR3: CSAPQRNYGYTF; D: NA; size: NA; J: TRBJ1-2; V: TRBV20-1
DNA: TGTGCCAGTACCCCCCGGCTACTCGGGGGCAATCAGCCCCAGCATTTT; CDR3: CASTPRLLGGNQPQHF; D: NA; size: NA; J: TRBJ1-5; V: TRBV19
DNA: TGTGCCAGCAGCATTGGGACTAGCGGGCAACGCCAAGAGACCCAGTACTTC; CDR3: CASSIGTSGQRQETQYF; D: TRBD2; size: NA; J: TRBJ2-5; V: TRBV9
DNA: TGCGCCAGCAGCCCCACTATTTGGACAGGGGGAGACTATGGCTACACCTTC; CDR3: CASSPTIWTGGDYGYTF; D: TRBD1; size: NA; J: TRBJ1-2; V: TRBV5-1
DNA: TGTGCCAGCAGCCGCCTCAGGGAGAACGAGCAGTACTTC; CDR3: CASSRLRENEQYF; D: NA; size: NA; J: TRBJ2-7; V: TRBV5-6
DNA: TGTGCCAGCCAAGCGGGATATTCGGAGACCCAGTACTTC; CDR3: CASQAGYSETQYF; D: TRBD2; size: few; J: TRBJ2-5; V: TRBV6-1
DNA: TGTGCCAGCACCCCCCACAGAAGCTCCTACAATGAGCAGTTCTTC; CDR3: CASTPHRSSYNEQFF; D: NA; size: NA; J: TRBJ2-1; V: TRBV5-4
DNA: TGCAGTGCTAGAGTCTGGGGCAGAGAGAACACTGAAGCTTTCTTT; CDR3: CSARVWGRENTEAFF; D: NA; size: once; J: TRBJ1-1; V: TRBV20-1
DNA: TGCGCCAGCAGTGAGTCGTTTCCCAGGGTTGGCAGTGAAGCTTTCTTT; CDR3: CASSESFPRVGSEAFF; D: NA; size: NA; J: TRBJ1-1; V: TRBV10-2
DNA: TGTGCCAGCAGCGGTAGCGGGGGGCGCCAAGAGACCCAGTACTTC; CDR3: CASSGSGGRQETQYF; D: TRBD2; size: NA; J: TRBJ2-5; V: TRBV9
DNA: TGTGCCAGCAGCCCCGGGACTACTTCCTACGAGCAGTACTTC; CDR3: CASSPGTTSYEQYF; D: TRBD2; size: NA; J: TRBJ2-7; V: TRBV5-6
DNA: TGTGCCACCAGCAGAAAAGGGGGTGAAAGCTCCTACAATGAGCAGTTCTTC; CDR3: CATSRKGGESSYNEQFF; D: NA; size: once; J: TRBJ2-1; V: TRBV15
DNA: TGTGCCAGCAGCTTAGCGCCAGGACAGGCAGACACAAATCCATACAATGAGCAGTTCTTC; CDR3: CASSLAPGQADTNPYNEQFF; D: TRBD1; size: once; J: TRBJ2-1; V: TRBV7-6
DNA: TGCGCCAGCAACGCGGACAGGACAATGGGTGAGCAGTTCTTC; CDR3: CASNADRTMGEQFF; D: TRBD1; size: NA; J: TRBJ2-1; V: TRBV4-1
DNA: TGTGCCAGCAGCCCGACAGGGGAGGGTCTTAACTATGGCTACACCTTC; CDR3: CASSPTGEGLNYGYTF; D: TRBD1; size: NA; J: TRBJ1-2; V: TRBV6-4
DNA: TGTGCCAGCAGTCCACCGGGACAGTGGAGCTACACCTTC; CDR3: CASSPPGQWSYTF; D: TRBD1; size: once; J: TRBJ1-2; V: TRBV28